The 27 T cell receptor beta chains reported below all come from one sample, sequenced in a study of blood T cell repertoires in COVID-19. The data were produced by immunoSEQ multiplex PCR, yet TCRdb's version contains in-frame clones alone and is incomplete. This sample has roughly 250,000 clones; more than 75% occur once, and the top ten carry more than 0.95%. The sequenced sample consisted of peripheral blood. These receptors originate from a woman aged 40 to 55 who had recovered from COVID-19.

This clone was observed once. This chain uses TRBV7-9 with TRBJ2-2; 9 positions agree with TRBD2. Trimming took 5 bases from V and 2 from J; bases not matched to a gene: 6. This CDR3 is built from 16 residues. Looked up from germline, CDR1 is SEHNR and CDR2 is FQNEAQ (reference sequence). As DNA, the CDR3 is TGTGCCAGCAGCCCCCGACTAGCGGAAAACACCGGGGAGCTGTTTTTT. Translation gives CASSPRLAENTGELFF.

This clone turned up a few times. The rearrangement joins TRBV6-5 to TRBJ2-7; TRBD2 aligns across 9 bases. Trimming cost V 6 bases and J 5 bases; bases outside gene matches: 11. The CDR3 is 15 amino acids. CDR1 and CDR2 from the germline V gene are MNHEY and SVGAGI. This chain's CDR3 is CASRPWREGRNEQYF. CDR3 nucleotide sequence: TGTGCCAGCAGACCCTGGCGGGAGGGCCGGAACGAGCAGTACTTC.

This chain joins TRBV6-5 and TRBJ2-7; TRBD2 matches at 8 bases. This CDR3 has 16 residues. The ends lost 2 bases at V and 2 bases at J; junction bases unmatched: 8. CDR1 and CDR2 from the germline V gene are MNHEY and SVGAGI. Here the CDR3 DNA reads TGTGCCAGCAGTTACGGACGCGGGAGGTTGACCTACGAGCAGTACTTC. It specifies CASSYGRGRLTYEQYF.

The CDR3 DNA reads as TGCGCCAGCAGCCAGGGGGGACAGGGGATCTCTAACTATGGCTACACCTTC. It yields the protein CASSQGGQGISNYGYTF. V and J are TRBV4-3 and TRBJ1-2; TRBD1 matches 10 bases. The J segment lost 0 bases and the V segment lost 3 bases, leaving 7 bases of the junction unmatched. Germline V gene sequence: CDR1 LGHNA, CDR2 YSLEER. The CDR3 spans 17 residues.

V is TRBV19 and J is TRBJ2-2, with D tentatively TRBD1 (6 bases). CDR3 size: 16 residues. Germline V gene lookup returns CDR1 LNHDA and CDR2 SQIVND (reference sequence). Trimming took off 4 bases at V and 4 bases at J, with 16 bases between the two ends. The CDR3: CASSTLQGLGTGELFF. For the CDR3, the DNA is TGTGCCAGTAGTACCCTCCAGGGGTTGGGCACCGGGGAGCTGTTTTTT.

The gene calls are TRBV25-1 and TRBJ1-2; 9 bases are shared with TRBD1. This CDR3 spans 17 amino acids. Germline V lookup: CDR1 MGHDK, CDR2 SYGVNS. After removal of 3 bases from V and 3 bases from J, the junction contained 11 bases not matched to a gene. CDR3 sequence: CASSDGDRERMDYGYTF. CDR3 nucleotide sequence: TGTGCCAGCAGTGACGGGGACAGGGAACGGATGGACTATGGCTACACCTTC.

The chain links TRBV24-1 to TRBJ2-5; TRBD2 might be the D (6 bases). Looked up from germline, CDR1 is KGHDR and CDR2 is SFDVKD. The CDR3 consists of 13 residues. The V gene lost 3 bases and the J gene lost 4 bases, with 8 bases spanning the gap. The CDR3: CATSDRGGETQYF. CDR3 nucleotides: TGTGCCACCAGTGATCGGGGAGGAGAGACCCAGTACTTC.

This chain links TRBV9 with TRBJ2-1, with TRBD2 matching over 8 bases. Germline CDR1 reads SGDLS; CDR2 reads YYNGEE. V lost 6 bases, J lost 5 bases, and 10 bases stayed unmatched. The CDR3 runs 15 residues. The DNA for the CDR3 is TGTGCCAGCACACGAGCGGGAGCCGAGAACAATGAGCAGTTCTTC. As protein: CASTRAGAENNEQFF. Using reference TRBV9 and TRBJ2-1 for the parts outside the CDR3, the full variable domain is DSGVTQTPKHLITATGQRVTLRCSPRSGDLSVYWYQQSLDQGLQFLIQYYNGEERAKGNILERFSAQQFPDLHSELNLSSLELGDSALYFCASTRAGAENNEQFFGPGTRLTVL.

The chain couples TRBV10-3 to TRBJ2-1; 9 bases map to TRBD2. Unmatched junction bases numbered 9, after V lost 4 bases and J lost 14 bases. The CDR3 has 13 residues. CDR1 ENHRY and CDR2 SYGVKD come from the germline V gene. The CDR3 sequence is CAISGGSGSEEFF. The CDR3 DNA follows: TGTGCCATCAGTGGGGGTAGCGGGAGCGAGGAGTTCTTC.

The chain couples TRBV5-6 to TRBJ2-7; TRBD1 matches 8 bases. The CDR3 contains 17 residues. CDR1 and CDR2 (germline): SGHDT, YYEEEE. V was clipped by 0 bases and J by 4 bases; unmatched bases: 12. Here the CDR3 DNA reads TGTGCCAGCAGCTTGGTGATAGGGACAGGTCCTTCTTACGAGCAGTACGTC. Translated, it gives CASSLVIGTGPSYEQYV.

This clone has just one count. The chain carries TRBV13 and TRBJ1-1; tentative D call: TRBD1 (5 bases). Trimming removed 3 bases at V and 4 bases at J, with 6 bases between. CDR3 length: 12 amino acids. CDR1 and CDR2 (germline): PRHDT, FYEKMQ (reference sequence). CDR3 bases: TGTGCCAGCAGCTTCAGGGTCACTGAAGCTTTCTTT. Protein: CASSFRVTEAFF. The whole variable domain, filled in from reference TRBV13 and TRBJ1-1, reads AAGVIQSPRHLIKEKRETATLKCYPIPRHDTVYWYQQGPGQDPQFLISFYEKMQSDKGSIPDRFSAQQFSDYHSELNMSSLELGDSALYFCASSFRVTEAFFGQGTRLTVV.

In this sample, this clone turned up a few times. The genes are TRBV5-1 and TRBJ2-3; TRBD1 is a possible D gene (5 bases). The V end was cut by 3 bases, the J end by 4 bases, with 9 bases between. CDR3 length equals 13 residues. The germline V gene encodes CDR1 SGHRS and CDR2 YFSETQ. In nucleotides, the CDR3 is TGCGCCAGCAGCTCGCTAGGGGCAGATACGCAGTATTTT. Protein: CASSSLGADTQYF.

This clone came up once. This chain joins TRBV24-1 and TRBJ2-1, with D hard to call. V lost 0 bases and J 0 bases, leaving 8 bases between the germline ends. Germline values: CDR1 KGHDR, CDR2 SFDVKD. The CDR3 covers 16 residues. The CDR3 coding sequence is TGTGCCACCAGTGATTTGCAGGCCCGCTCCTACAATGAGCAGTTCTTC. The encoded protein is CATSDLQARSYNEQFF.

This clone was detected ten times or more. V and J are TRBV6-5 and TRBJ1-2, with D possibly TRBD1 on 6 matching bases. Trimming took off 4 bases at V and 2 bases at J, with 17 bases between the two ends. This CDR3 region has 16 residues. The germline V gene has CDR1 MNHEY and CDR2 SVGAGI. The CDR3 reads CASSSRGGRRNYGYTF. In nucleotides, the CDR3 is TGTGCCAGCAGTTCCCGAGGGGGACGGCGAAACTATGGCTACACCTTC.

V is TRBV10-3 and J is TRBJ1-1, with TRBD1 matching over 7 bases. CDR1 ENHRY and CDR2 SYGVKD come from the germline V gene. Losses at the gene ends were 1 base for V and 0 bases for J; bases not matched to a gene: 2. The CDR3 runs to 15 residues. CDR3 in amino acids: CAISEWDSVNTEAFF. The CDR3 DNA follows: TGTGCCATCAGTGAGTGGGACAGCGTGAACACTGAAGCTTTCTTT.

The chain links TRBV7-9 to TRBJ1-6; D is possibly TRBD1 (5 bases). The CDR3 is made up of 14 amino acids. The V end was cut by 2 bases, the J end by 4 bases, with 6 bases between. The germline gives CDR1 SEHNR, CDR2 FQNEAQ (reference sequence). CDR3 loop: CASSLQGYNSPLHF. As DNA, the CDR3 is TGTGCCAGCAGCTTACAGGGTTATAATTCACCCCTCCACTTT.

The chain couples TRBV6-4 to TRBJ2-1; 13 bases are a match to TRBD2. The V and J ends lost 6 bases and 9 bases, in that order; junction bases with no gene match: 11. The CDR3 sequence is 16 residues long. The germline CDR1 and CDR2 sequences are MRHNA and SNTAGT. The CDR3: CASSRLAGGLRGEQFF. The DNA of the CDR3 is TGTGCCAGCAGCCGACTAGCGGGAGGCCTCAGGGGTGAGCAGTTCTTC.

CDR3 in DNA: TGCAGCGTTGAGGGCAGGGTCAACTATGGCTACACCTTC. Encoded protein: CSVEGRVNYGYTF. The chain employs TRBV29-1 and TRBJ1-2; D is perhaps TRBD1 (5 bases). Trimming left V 3 bases short and J 2 bases short, with 10 bases between. The CDR3 runs 13 residues. From germline, CDR1 is SQVTM and CDR2 ANQGSEA.

This chain links TRBV3-1 (or the pseudogene TRBV3-2) with TRBJ1-6; the D gene is possibly TRBD1 (6 bases). The CDR3 covers 19 residues. Germline values: CDR1 LGHDT, CDR2 YNNKEL (reference sequence). Trimming took off 4 bases at V and 5 bases at J, with 24 bases between the two ends. CDR3 sequence reads: CASSPPLLRRDIDNSPLHF. As DNA, the CDR3 is TGTGCCAGCAGCCCACCCCTTCTCAGAAGGGACATCGATAATTCACCCCTCCACTTT.

The chain carries TRBV7-6 and TRBJ1-2, with 8 bases matching TRBD1. The germline CDR1 and CDR2 sequences are SGHVS and FNYEAQ. The CDR3 is 16 residues long. V gave up 5 bases and J gave up 4 bases; unmatched junction bases: 12. CDR3 amino acids: CASSPYPGRGPYGYTF. CDR3 coding DNA: TGTGCCAGCAGCCCCTACCCAGGCAGGGGGCCCTATGGCTACACCTTC.

This clone has just a few counts. This rearrangement joins TRBV12-3 or TRBV12-4 to TRBJ2-3, with a weak D call TRBD1 (5 bases). This CDR3 has 13 amino acids. Trimming pared 5 bases from V and 4 bases from J, leaving 10 bases between. CDR3 residues: CASSPDSADTQYF. In DNA form, the CDR3 reads TGTGCCAGCAGTCCCGACAGTGCAGATACGCAGTATTTT.

This chain joins TRBV4-3 and TRBJ1-4; possible D gene TRBD1, 5 bases. This CDR3 has 20 residues. Germline assignment: CDR1 LGHNA and CDR2 YSLEER. Deletions cut 0 bases from V and 0 bases from J, with 20 bases between. The CDR3 region is CASSQDRMGPPLSTNEKLFF. For the CDR3, the DNA is TGCGCCAGCAGCCAAGATCGGATGGGGCCGCCTTTGTCAACTAATGAAAAACTGTTTTTT.

This rearrangement joins TRBV4-3 to TRBJ2-3; the D gene is possibly TRBD1 (7 bases). This CDR3 is 16 amino acids long. V was clipped by 6 bases and J by 1 base, with 17 bases between them. Germline V gene lookup returns CDR1 LGHNA and CDR2 YSLEER. CDR3: CASRPRGQGGTDTQYF. The CDR3 DNA reads as TGCGCCAGCAGGCCTCGGGGGCAGGGGGGCACAGATACGCAGTATTTT.

The chain links TRBV21-1 to TRBJ2-3; the table gives TRBD1 as D, unverified against the DNA. TRBV21-1 is an annotated pseudogene. The CDR3 consists of 17 residues. The DNA for the CDR3 is TGTGCCAGCAGCAAAGCGGGGGCAAGACAGTACACAGATACGCAGTATTTT. It codes for CASSKAGARQYTDTQYF.

The sample holds one count of this clone. The chain joins TRBV18 to TRBJ1-2; 7 bases align to TRBD1. V trimming: 3 bases; J trimming: 1 base; junction bases outside the gene matches: 11. The CDR3 has 17 amino acids. CDR1 and CDR2 from the germline V gene are KGHSH and LQKENI. CDR3 loop: CASSPRGTVSLNYGYTF. The CDR3 DNA sequence: TGTGCCAGCTCACCCCGGGGGACAGTCAGCCTTAACTATGGCTACACCTTC.

The chain combines TRBV6-4 with TRBJ1-2, with D perhaps TRBD1 (6 bases). Germline V gene lookup returns CDR1 MRHNA and CDR2 SNTAGT. Trimming took 6 bases from V and 2 from J, leaving 10 bases between them. This CDR3 spans 13 amino acids. The CDR3 region is CASRATGNYGYTF. The CDR3, as DNA: TGTGCCAGCAGAGCCACAGGGAACTATGGCTACACCTTC.

The chain joins TRBV5-8 to TRBJ2-2; TRBD2 aligns across 13 bases. This CDR3 spans 17 amino acids. Germline V CDR1 and CDR2: SGHTS, YDEGEE. Trimming took 3 bases from V and 4 from J; bases not matched to a gene: 6. CDR3 DNA: TGTGCCAGCAGCTGGGAGGGACTAGCGGGAAGCACCGGGGAGCTGTTTTTT. It codes for CASSWEGLAGSTGELFF. Full variable domain (remainder filled in from reference TRBV5-8 and TRBJ2-2): EAGVTQSPTHLIKTRGQQATLRCSPISGHTSVYWYQQALGLGLQFLLWYDEGEERNRGNFPPRFSGRQFPNYSSELNVNALELEDSALYLCASSWEGLAGSTGELFFGEGSRLTVL.